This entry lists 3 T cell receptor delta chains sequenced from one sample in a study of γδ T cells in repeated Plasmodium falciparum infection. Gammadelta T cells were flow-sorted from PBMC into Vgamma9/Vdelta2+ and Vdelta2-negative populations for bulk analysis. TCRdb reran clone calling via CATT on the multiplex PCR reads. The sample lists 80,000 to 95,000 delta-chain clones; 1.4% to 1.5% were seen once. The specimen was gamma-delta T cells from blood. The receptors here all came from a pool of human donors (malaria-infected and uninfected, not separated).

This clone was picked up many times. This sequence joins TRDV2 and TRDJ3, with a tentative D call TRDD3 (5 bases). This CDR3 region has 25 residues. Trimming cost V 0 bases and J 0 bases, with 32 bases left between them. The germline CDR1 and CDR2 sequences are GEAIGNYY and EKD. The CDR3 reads CACDTVGGGQFPIPPSSWDTRQMFF. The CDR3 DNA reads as TGTGCCTGTGACACCGTGGGAGGGGGCCAATTTCCGATACCGCCTAGCTCCTGGGACACCCGACAGATGTTTTTC.

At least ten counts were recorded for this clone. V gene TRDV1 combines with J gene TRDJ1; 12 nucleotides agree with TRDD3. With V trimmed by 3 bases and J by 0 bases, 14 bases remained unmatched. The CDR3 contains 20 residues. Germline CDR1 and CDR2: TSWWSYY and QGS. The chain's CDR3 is CALGEPTTTGGYWYTDKLIF. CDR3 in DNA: TGTGCTCTTGGGGAGCCTACGACTACTGGGGGATACTGGTACACCGATAAACTCATCTTT.

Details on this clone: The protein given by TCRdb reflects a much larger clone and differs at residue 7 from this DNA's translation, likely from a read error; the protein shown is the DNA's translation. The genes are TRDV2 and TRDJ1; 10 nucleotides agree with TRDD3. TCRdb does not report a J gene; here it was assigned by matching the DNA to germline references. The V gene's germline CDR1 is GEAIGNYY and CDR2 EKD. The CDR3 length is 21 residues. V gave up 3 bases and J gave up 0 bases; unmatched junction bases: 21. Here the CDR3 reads CACDPVPGDTRVQSYTDKLIF. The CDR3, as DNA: TGTGCCTGTGACCCTGTACCGGGGGATACGCGCGTACAATCTTACACCGATAAACTCATCTTT.